This T cell receptor beta chain was recorded in a study of blood T cell repertoires in COVID-19. Looking at the study overall: Italy, Spain and the United States were the sources of the convalescent and acute COVID-19 samples. In each case, the material was cDNA or gDNA derived from T cells, B-cell-depleted T cells, or PBMCs.

Germline CDR1 is MNHNY and CDR2 is SVGAGI (reference sequence). The V gene lost 5 bases and the J gene lost 1 base, with 12 bases spanning the gap. CDR3 length: 15 amino acids. Original processing methods: Counts of nucleated cells, estimated from reference gene primer amplification, were obtained. Profiled with immunoSEQ multiplex PCR; TCRdb holds only in-frame clones, not every one. That table is the source of V, J and clone size, and D and trimming were worked out from the DNA. The repertoire includes about 180,000 clones, more than 80% of them detected once, and 6.5% to 8.5% sits in the top ten. V and J are TRBV6-6 and TRBJ1-5, with D unresolved. This clonotype was obtained from a human donor in a cohort sampled during active COVID-19. The specimen sequenced was peripheral blood. The CDR3 sequence: CASSHAGESNQPQHF. The CDR3 coding sequence is TGTGCCAGCAGTCACGCGGGAGAGAGCAATCAGCCCCAGCATTTT.